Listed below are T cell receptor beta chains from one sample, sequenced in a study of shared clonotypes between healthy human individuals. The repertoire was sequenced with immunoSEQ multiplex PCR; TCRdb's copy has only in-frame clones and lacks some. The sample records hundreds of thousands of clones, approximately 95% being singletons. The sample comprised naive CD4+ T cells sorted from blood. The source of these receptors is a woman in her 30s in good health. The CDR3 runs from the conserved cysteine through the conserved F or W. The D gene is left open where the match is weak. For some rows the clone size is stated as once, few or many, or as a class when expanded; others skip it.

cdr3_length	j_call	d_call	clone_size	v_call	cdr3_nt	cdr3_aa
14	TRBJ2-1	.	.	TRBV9	TGTGCCAGCAGCGCCAGGACAGAGTACAATGAGCAGTTCTTC	CASSARTEYNEQFF
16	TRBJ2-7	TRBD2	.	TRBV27	TGTGCCAGCAGTTTATCGAGCTCCGGGAGGAGGTACGAGCAGTACTTC	CASSLSSSGRRYEQYF
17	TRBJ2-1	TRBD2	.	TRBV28	TGTGCCAGCAGTTTTGGACTAGCGGGAGGAGGATACAATGAGCAGTTCTTC	CASSFGLAGGGYNEQFF
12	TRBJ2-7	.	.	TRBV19	TGTGCCAGTAGTATTATAGGGTACGAGCAGTACTTC	CASSIIGYEQYF
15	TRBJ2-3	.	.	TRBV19	TGTGCCAGTAGAAAAGAGGGTTTTGGCACAGATACGCAGTATTTT	CASRKEGFGTDTQYF
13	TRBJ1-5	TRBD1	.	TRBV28	TGTGCCAGCAGTGACAGGGGGCTTCAGCCCCAGCATTTT	CASSDRGLQPQHF
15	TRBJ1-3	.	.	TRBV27	TGTGCCAGCAGTCCTCAAGGATTCTCTGGAAACACCATATATTTT	CASSPQGFSGNTIYF
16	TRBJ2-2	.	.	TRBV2	TGTGCCAGCAGTCAACAGGGTCATGAGAACACCGGGGAGCTGTTTTTT	CASSQQGHENTGELFF
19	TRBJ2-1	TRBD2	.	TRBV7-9	TGTGCCAGCAGCCCGGGACTAGCGGGGAGGGAACGTTACTACAATGAGCAGTTCTTC	CASSPGLAGRERYYNEQFF
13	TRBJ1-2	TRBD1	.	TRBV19	TGTGCCTGCAGCCGGGACAGACTATATGGCTACACCTTC	CACSRDRLYGYTF
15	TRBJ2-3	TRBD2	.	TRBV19	TGTGCCAGTAGTCGGCGGACTAGCCCCCCAGATACGCAGTATTTT	CASSRRTSPPDTQYF
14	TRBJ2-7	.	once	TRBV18	TGTGCCAGCTCACGGGGGACCGCATCCTACGAGCAGTACTTC	CASSRGTASYEQYF
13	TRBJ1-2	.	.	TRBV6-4	TGTGCCAGCAGTGACAACGGGAGAAGAGGCTACACCTTC	CASSDNGRRGYTF
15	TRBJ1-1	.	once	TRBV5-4	TGTGCCAGCAGCGCCCCGGGACGGAGGAACACTGAAGCTTTCTTT	CASSAPGRRNTEAFF
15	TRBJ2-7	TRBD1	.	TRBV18	TGTGCCAGCTCACCACAACAGGGGAGTCCCTACGAGCAGTACTTC	CASSPQQGSPYEQYF
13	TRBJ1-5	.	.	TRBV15	TGTGCCACCAGCAGAGAAGGGAATCAGCCCCAGCATTTT	CATSREGNQPQHF
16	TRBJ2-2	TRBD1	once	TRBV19	TGTGCCAGTAGTATACAGGGACAGGGGTCTCTTGGGGAGCTGTTTTTT	CASSIQGQGSLGELFF
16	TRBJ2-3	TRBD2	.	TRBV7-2	TGTGCCAGCAGCTCGAGGTTCGGGAGGGCCCTAGATACGCAGTATTTT	CASSSRFGRALDTQYF